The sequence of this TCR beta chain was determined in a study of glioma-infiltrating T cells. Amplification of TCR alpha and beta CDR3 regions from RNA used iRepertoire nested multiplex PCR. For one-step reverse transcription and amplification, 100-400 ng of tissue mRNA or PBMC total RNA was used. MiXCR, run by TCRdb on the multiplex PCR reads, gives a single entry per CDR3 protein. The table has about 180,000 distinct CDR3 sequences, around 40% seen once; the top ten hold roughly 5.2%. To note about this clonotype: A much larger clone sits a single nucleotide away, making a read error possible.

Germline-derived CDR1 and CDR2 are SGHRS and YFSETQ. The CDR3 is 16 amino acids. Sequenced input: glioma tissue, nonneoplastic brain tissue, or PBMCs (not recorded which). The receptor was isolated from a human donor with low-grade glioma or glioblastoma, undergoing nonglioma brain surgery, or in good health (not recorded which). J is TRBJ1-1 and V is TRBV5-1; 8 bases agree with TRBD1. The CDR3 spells CSSSFDYQGARTEAFF. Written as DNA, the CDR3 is TGCTCCAGCAGCTTCGACTATCAGGGGGCTAGAACTGAAGCTTTCTTT.